This TCR beta chain was sequenced during a study of cytomegalovirus exposure and HLA in healthy donors. The PCR was carried out with 60 Vbeta primers and 13 Jbeta primers. The protocol was immunoSEQ multiplex PCR, while the TCRdb copy is restricted to in-frame clones and leaves out a portion. The sample records 130,000 or so clones, roughly 78% being singletons. CDR1 and CDR2 from the germline V gene are SGHTA and FQGNSA. The CDR3 extends over 18 amino acids. V lost 6 bases to trimming and J lost 4 bases, with 27 bases between them. The chain employs TRBV7-2 and TRBJ1-2, with a possible D match to TRBD1 (5 bases). The specimen was PBMCs. The sequence derives from a man aged 18-30 years in good health and CMV-seropositive. The CDR3 sequence is CASRGTSGTILTGYGYTF. The DNA for the CDR3 is TGTGCCAGCAGAGGTACATCGGGGACTATCCTGACGGGCTATGGCTACACCTTC.